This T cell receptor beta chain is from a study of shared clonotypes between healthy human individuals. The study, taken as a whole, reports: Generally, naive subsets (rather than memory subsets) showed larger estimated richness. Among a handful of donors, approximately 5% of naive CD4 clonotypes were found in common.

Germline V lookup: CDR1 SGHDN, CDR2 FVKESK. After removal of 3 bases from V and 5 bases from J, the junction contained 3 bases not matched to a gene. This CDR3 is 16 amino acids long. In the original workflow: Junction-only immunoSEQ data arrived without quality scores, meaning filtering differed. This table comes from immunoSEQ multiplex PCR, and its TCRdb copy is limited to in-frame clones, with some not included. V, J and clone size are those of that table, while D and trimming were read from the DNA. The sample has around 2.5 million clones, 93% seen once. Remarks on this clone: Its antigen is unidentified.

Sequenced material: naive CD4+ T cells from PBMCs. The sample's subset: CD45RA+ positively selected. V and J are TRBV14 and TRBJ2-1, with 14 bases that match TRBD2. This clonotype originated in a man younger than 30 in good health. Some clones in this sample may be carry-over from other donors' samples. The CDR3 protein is CASSQLGLAGDNEQFF. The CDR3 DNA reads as TGTGCCAGCAGCCAGTTGGGACTAGCGGGAGACAATGAGCAGTTCTTC.